The 23 T cell receptor beta chains listed next were all sequenced from one sample in a study of T-cell reconstitution after alpha-beta-depleted transplantation in children. Unique molecular identifiers were incorporated into the prepared TCRbeta library. TCRdb reprocessed the PCR reads via MiXCR and lists one record per CDR3 protein. There are some 520,000 distinct CDR3 sequences in the sample; approximately 29% occur only once, and 2% to 3% lies in the top ten. Sequencing used PBMCs from the stem cell graft donor, obtained from the stem cell graft. All receptors derive from a human donor who donated a stem cell graft to a child with aplastic anemia.

The chain combines TRBV6-1 with TRBJ2-7; 9 bases align to TRBD1. The CDR3 consists of 15 residues. Germline V lookup: CDR1 MNHNS, CDR2 SASEGT. V lost 5 bases to trimming and J lost 5 bases; unmatched junction nucleotides: 10. CDR3 bases: TGTGCCAGCAGTCCCGACGACAGGGGGTCGGACGAGCAGTACTTC. Residues: CASSPDDRGSDEQYF.

This clonotype came up a few times. The rearrangement uses TRBV7-8 and TRBJ2-1; 9 bases fit TRBD2. Germline V lookup: CDR1 SGHVS, CDR2 FQNEAQ. The CDR3 covers 17 residues. The V and J ends lost 1 base and 0 bases, in that order; junction bases with no gene match: 4. The CDR3 nucleotides are TGTGCCAGCAGCTTAGGGGTTAGCGGGAGCTCCTACAATGAGCAGTTCTTC. As protein: CASSLGVSGSSYNEQFF.

Concerning this clonotype itself: The junction does not match germline at one end; this may be a read error. The CDR3 DNA reads as TGCAGTGCTAGAGTATTCCCCCAATATACGGGAGACATCGTACTCGACAACGAGCAGTTCTTC. Its protein product is CSARVFPQYTGDIVLDNEQFF. The rearrangement joins TRBV20-1 to TRBJ2-1, with D maybe TRBD2 (6 bases). Germline values: CDR1 DFQATT, CDR2 SNEGSKA (reference sequence). The CDR3 runs to 21 residues.

The chain has TRBV7-2 and TRBJ2-2; 7 nucleotides line up with TRBD2. The junction had 11 bases not matched to a gene; V was cut back by 1 base and J by 6 bases. CDR1 and CDR2 (germline): SGHTA, FQGNSA. The CDR3 has 17 residues. This chain's CDR3 is CASSLGKLAVLAGELFF. The CDR3 DNA reads TGTGCCAGCAGCTTAGGGAAGCTAGCGGTTTTAGCCGGGGAGCTGTTTTTT.

The rearrangement joins TRBV7-2 to TRBJ1-5; D not resolved. The V gene lost 5 bases and the J gene lost 4 bases, with 12 bases spanning the gap. The CDR3 loop spans 14 amino acids. The V gene's germline CDR1 is SGHTA and CDR2 FQGNSA. The CDR3 loop reads CASSRSGGNQPQHF. The DNA for the CDR3 is TGTGCCAGCAGCCGGTCGGGTGGTAATCAGCCCCAGCATTTT. Full variable domain (outside the CDR3, taken from reference TRBV7-2 and TRBJ1-5): GAGVSQSPSNKVTEKGKDVELRCDPISGHTALYWYRQSLGQGLEFLIYFQGNSAPDKSGLPSDRFSAERTGGSVSTLTIQRTQQEDSAVYLCASSRSGGNQPQHFGDGTRLSIL.

This clonotype was found a few times. The rearrangement links TRBV30 to TRBJ1-2, with 7 bases matching TRBD1. Germline-derived CDR1 and CDR2 are GTSNPN and SVGIG (reference sequence). The J segment lost 0 bases and the V segment lost 5 bases, leaving 3 bases of the junction unmatched. CDR3 length: 13 amino acids. Here the CDR3 reads CAWGDSTNYGYTF. CDR3 in DNA: TGTGCCTGGGGGGACAGTACTAACTATGGCTACACCTTC.

The CDR3 spells CAISEFGRDRSPLHF. CDR3 coding DNA: TGTGCCATCAGTGAGTTCGGCAGGGACAGGTCACCCCTCCACTTT. The chain combines TRBV10-3 with TRBJ1-6; 8 nucleotides agree with TRBD1. Germline values: CDR1 ENHRY, CDR2 SYGVKD. V shed 1 base and J 10 bases; nucleotides not matched to a gene: 6. The CDR3 runs 15 residues.

The chain employs TRBV27 and TRBJ1-2, with 9 bases lining up with TRBD1. Germline CDR1 and CDR2: MNHEY and SMNVEV (reference sequence). The V and J ends lost 5 bases and 8 bases, in that order; junction bases with no gene match: 12. CDR3 length: 15 residues. The CDR3 coding sequence is TGTGCCAGCAGTATTCCGGGACAGGGAATCGACGGCTACACCTTC. This codes for CASSIPGQGIDGYTF.

V and J are TRBV7-7 and TRBJ2-3, with D tentatively TRBD2 (6 bases). Germline V gene data show CDR1 as SSHAT and CDR2 as FNYEAQ (reference sequence). The ends were cut back, 0 bases at V and 7 bases at J, with 17 bases in the middle. The CDR3 has 16 amino acids. This CDR3 is CASSLALTSGLNTQYF. In DNA, the CDR3 is TGTGCCAGCAGCTTAGCTTTGACTAGTGGGCTGAATACGCAGTATTTT.

The chain uses TRBV9 and TRBJ2-6; possible D gene TRBD1, 5 bases. Germline V gives CDR1 SGDLS, CDR2 YYNGEE. Trimming pared 3 bases from V and 0 bases from J, leaving 13 bases between. The CDR3 is made up of 17 amino acids. The CDR3 region is CASSATAGASGANVLTF. The DNA of the CDR3 is TGTGCCAGCAGCGCGACAGCAGGAGCCTCTGGGGCCAACGTCCTGACTTTC.

This clonotype was detected only a few times. This chain connects TRBV6-2 or TRBV6-3 to TRBJ2-7; TRBD1 aligns across 7 bases. This CDR3 contains 13 residues. V trimming: 5 bases; J trimming: 5 bases; junction bases outside the gene matches: 6. CDR1 is MNHEY and CDR2 is SVGEGT in the germline V gene. The CDR3 coding sequence is TGTGCCAGCAGTCCTACAGGGGTGCACGAGCAGTACTTC. Protein: CASSPTGVHEQYF.

The V and J genes are TRBV20-1 and TRBJ2-1; 11 nucleotides match TRBD2. Per germline, CDR1 DFQATT and CDR2 SNEGSKA (reference sequence). The CDR3 has 15 residues. V lost 6 bases and J lost 1; bases outside the gene matches: 5. DNA of the CDR3: TGCAGTGCGGCCCGGACTAGCGGGTCCTACAATGAGCAGTTCTTC. Protein product: CSAARTSGSYNEQFF.

The V gene is TRBV6-1, the J gene TRBJ1-1; D ambiguous. Trimming pared 2 bases from V and 6 bases from J, leaving 16 bases between. There are 15 residues in the CDR3. Per germline, CDR1 MNHNS and CDR2 SASEGT. The CDR3 region is CASSESKGLRSEAFF. The CDR3 DNA is TGTGCCAGCAGTGAATCAAAGGGCCTGAGGTCTGAAGCTTTCTTT.

This rearrangement joins TRBV20-1 to TRBJ2-7, with 8 nucleotides matching TRBD1. The CDR3 has 12 amino acids. Germline CDR1 and CDR2: DFQATT and SNEGSKA (reference sequence). V dropped 6 bases and J dropped 0; count of bases not matched to a gene: 1. The CDR3, as DNA: TGCAGTGCGACAGGGGCCTCCTACGAGCAGTACTTC. It translates to CSATGASYEQYF.

The rearrangement uses TRBV5-1 and TRBJ2-1; D may be TRBD1 or TRBD2 (5 bases each). CDR1 and CDR2 (germline): SGHRS, YFSETQ. The CDR3 extends over 16 amino acids. V gave up 2 bases and J gave up 0 bases, with 12 bases separating them. CDR3 sequence reads: CASSFGGGTSYNEQFF. The CDR3 DNA sequence: TGCGCCAGCAGCTTCGGTGGGGGAACCTCCTACAATGAGCAGTTCTTC. Full variable domain (remainder filled in from reference TRBV5-1 and TRBJ2-1): KAGVTQTPRYLIKTRGQQVTLSCSPISGHRSVSWYQQTPGQGLQFLFEYFSETQRNKGNFPGRFSGRQFSNSRSEMNVSTLELGDSALYLCASSFGGGTSYNEQFFGPGTRLTVL.

This chain uses TRBV7-8 with TRBJ1-2, with 8 nucleotides matching TRBD1. The CDR3 is made up of 15 amino acids. Germline V CDR1 and CDR2: SGHVS, FQNEAQ. Unmatched junction bases numbered 5, after V lost 1 base and J lost 4 bases. The CDR3 region has the DNA TGTGCCAGCAGCTTAGGTGGACAGGGTGGCTATGGCTACACCTTC. Amino acids: CASSLGGQGGYGYTF.

This chain connects TRBV5-1 to TRBJ2-3; the D call may be TRBD1 or TRBD2 (5 bases each). V was clipped by 5 bases and J by 1 base, with 17 bases between them. Germline CDR1 SGHRS, CDR2 YFSETQ. The CDR3 is made up of 16 amino acids. The CDR3 loop is CASRISEGKGTDTQYF. The DNA of the CDR3 is TGCGCCAGCAGAATCTCCGAGGGGAAGGGCACAGATACGCAGTATTTT.

The chain employs TRBV18 and TRBJ2-3, with no clear D. This CDR3 has 16 residues. The V end lost 6 bases, the J end lost 2 bases, and 18 bases lay between the germline ends. Per the germline V gene, CDR1 is KGHSH and CDR2 is LQKENI. CDR3 bases: TGTGCCAGCTCTCCAGATAACTTGGATATCACAGATACGCAGTATTTT. Translation: CASSPDNLDITDTQYF.

The V and J genes are TRBV5-1 and TRBJ1-1; 7 nucleotides agree with TRBD1. The CDR3 runs 18 residues. The V segment lost 0 bases and the J segment 0 bases; nucleotides outside the gene matches: 11. The V gene's germline CDR1 is SGHRS and CDR2 YFSETQ. CDR3 DNA sequence: TGCGCCAGCAGCTTGGCGAGGGGGCTGGGCCCTATGAACACTGAAGCTTTCTTT. Its protein is CASSLARGLGPMNTEAFF. Variable domain in full (rest from reference TRBV5-1 and TRBJ1-1): KAGVTQTPRYLIKTRGQQVTLSCSPISGHRSVSWYQQTPGQGLQFLFEYFSETQRNKGNFPGRFSGRQFSNSRSEMNVSTLELGDSALYLCASSLARGLGPMNTEAFFGQGTRLTVV.

This clonotype was seen only a few times. The chain links TRBV29-1 to TRBJ2-5, with TRBD2 matching 7 bases. CDR1 is SQVTM, CDR2 ANQGSEA, per germline. With V trimmed by 7 bases and J by 5 bases, 13 bases remained unmatched. The length of the CDR3 is 14 residues. The CDR3 region has the DNA TGCAGCGCCGCGAAACTAGCGTCAGTGGAGACCCAGTACTTC. Translation gives CSAAKLASVETQYF.

The chain uses TRBV5-1 and TRBJ2-2; D might be TRBD1 or TRBD2, each matching 5 bases. CDR1 is SGHRS, CDR2 YFSETQ, per germline. V dropped 2 bases and J dropped 6 bases, with 17 bases sitting between them. The CDR3 is 16 amino acids. The CDR3 is CASSFARAGVAGELFF. Written as DNA, the CDR3 is TGCGCCAGCAGCTTTGCCAGGGCCGGGGTGGCCGGGGAGCTGTTTTTT.

The CDR3 protein is CASSEEGTRRTGELFF. The CDR3, as DNA: TGTGCCAGCAGCGAAGAGGGGACTAGACGAACCGGGGAGCTGTTTTTT. V usage is TRBV7-2 and J usage is TRBJ2-2, with 8 positions matching TRBD2. The CDR3 consists of 16 residues. Losses at the gene ends were 5 bases for V and 5 bases for J; bases not matched to a gene: 10. Germline CDR1 is SGHTA and CDR2 is FQGNSA.

This clonotype was detected only a few times. The V and J genes are TRBV24-1 and TRBJ2-1, with TRBD2 identical over 8 bases. CDR1 KGHDR and CDR2 SFDVKD come from the germline V gene. The CDR3 length is 16 residues. The J segment lost 5 bases and the V segment lost 4 bases, leaving 9 bases of the junction unmatched. DNA of the CDR3: TGTGCCACCAGTGACCTCACTAGCGGCTACCACAATGAGCAGTTCTTC. Translated, it gives CATSDLTSGYHNEQFF.